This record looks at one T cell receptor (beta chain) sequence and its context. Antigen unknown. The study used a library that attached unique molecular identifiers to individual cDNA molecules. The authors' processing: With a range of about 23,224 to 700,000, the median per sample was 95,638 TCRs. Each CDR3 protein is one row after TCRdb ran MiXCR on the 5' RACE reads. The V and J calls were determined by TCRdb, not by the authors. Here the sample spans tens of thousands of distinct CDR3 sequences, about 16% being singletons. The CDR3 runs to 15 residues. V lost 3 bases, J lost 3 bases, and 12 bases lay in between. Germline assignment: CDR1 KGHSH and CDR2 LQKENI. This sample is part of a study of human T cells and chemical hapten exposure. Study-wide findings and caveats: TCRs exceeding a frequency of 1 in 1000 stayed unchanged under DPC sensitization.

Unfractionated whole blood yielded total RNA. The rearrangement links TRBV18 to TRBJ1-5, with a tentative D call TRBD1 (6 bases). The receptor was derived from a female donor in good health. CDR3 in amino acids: CASSPGDTYNQPQHF. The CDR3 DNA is TGTGCCAGCTCACCTGGGGACACATACAATCAGCCCCAGCATTTT.